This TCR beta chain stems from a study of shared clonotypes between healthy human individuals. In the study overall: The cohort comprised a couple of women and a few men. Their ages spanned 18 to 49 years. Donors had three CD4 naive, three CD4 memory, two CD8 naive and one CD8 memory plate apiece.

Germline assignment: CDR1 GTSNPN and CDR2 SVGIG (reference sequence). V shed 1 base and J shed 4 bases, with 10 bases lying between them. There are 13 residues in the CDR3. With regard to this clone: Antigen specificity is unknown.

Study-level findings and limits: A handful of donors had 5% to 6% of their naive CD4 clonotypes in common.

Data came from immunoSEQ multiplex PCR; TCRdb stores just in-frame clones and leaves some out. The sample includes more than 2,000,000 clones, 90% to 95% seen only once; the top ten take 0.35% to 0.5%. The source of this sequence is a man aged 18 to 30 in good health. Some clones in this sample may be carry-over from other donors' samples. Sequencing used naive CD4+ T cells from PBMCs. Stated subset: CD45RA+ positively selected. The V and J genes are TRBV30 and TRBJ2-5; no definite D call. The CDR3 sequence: CAWSGVWSETQYF. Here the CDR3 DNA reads TGTGCCTGGAGTGGGGTATGGTCAGAGACCCAGTACTTC.